This TCR beta chain was observed in a study of shared clonotypes between healthy human individuals. This CDR3 spans 15 amino acids. V lost 4 bases, J lost 5 bases, and 6 bases stayed unmatched. TCRdb's copy holds only in-frame clones and misses some; the assay was immunoSEQ multiplex PCR. The sample contains fewer than 650,000 clones, roughly 79% of which appear only once. The sequencing input was PBMCs. This receptor was identified in a woman in her 40s in good health. Some clones in this sample may be carry-over from other donors' samples. This sequence joins TRBV6-7 and TRBJ2-5; 11 bases align to TRBD1. TRBV6-7 is an ORF; its function is uncertain. The CDR3 sequence is CASSSRTGGEETQYF. CDR3 DNA sequence: TGTGCCAGCAGTTCCCGGACAGGGGGCGAGGAGACCCAGTACTTC.